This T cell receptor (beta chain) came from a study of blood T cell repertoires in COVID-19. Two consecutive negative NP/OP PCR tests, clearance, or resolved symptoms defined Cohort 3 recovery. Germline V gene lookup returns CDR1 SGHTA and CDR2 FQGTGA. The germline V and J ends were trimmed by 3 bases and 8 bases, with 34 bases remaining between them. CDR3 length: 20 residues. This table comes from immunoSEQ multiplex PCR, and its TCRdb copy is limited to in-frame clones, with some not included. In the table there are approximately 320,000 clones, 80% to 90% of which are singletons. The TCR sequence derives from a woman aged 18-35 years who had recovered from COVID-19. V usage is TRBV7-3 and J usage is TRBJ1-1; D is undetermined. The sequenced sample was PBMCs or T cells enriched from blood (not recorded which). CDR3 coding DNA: TGTGCCAGCAGCTTTACCGGGTCCCAACCGACCGCTGCCGATCGTCGGGAAGCTTTCTTT. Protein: CASSFTGSQPTAADRREAFF. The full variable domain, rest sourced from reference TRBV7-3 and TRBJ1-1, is GAGVSQTPSNKVTEKGKYVELRCDPISGHTALYWYRQSLGQGPEFLIYFQGTGAADDSGLPNDRFFAVRPEGSVSTLKIQRTERGDSAVYLCASSFTGSQPTAADRREAFFGQGTRLTVV.